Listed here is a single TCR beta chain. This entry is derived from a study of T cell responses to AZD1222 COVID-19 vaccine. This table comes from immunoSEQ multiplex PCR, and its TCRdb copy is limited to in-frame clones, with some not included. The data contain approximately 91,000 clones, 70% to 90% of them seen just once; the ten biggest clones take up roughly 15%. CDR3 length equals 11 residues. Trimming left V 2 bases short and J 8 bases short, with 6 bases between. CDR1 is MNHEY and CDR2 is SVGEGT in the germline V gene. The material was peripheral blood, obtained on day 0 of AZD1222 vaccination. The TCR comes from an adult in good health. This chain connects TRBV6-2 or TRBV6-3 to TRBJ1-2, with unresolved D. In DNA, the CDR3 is TGTGCCAGCAGTTACGGGTGGGGCTACACCTTC. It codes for CASSYGWGYTF.